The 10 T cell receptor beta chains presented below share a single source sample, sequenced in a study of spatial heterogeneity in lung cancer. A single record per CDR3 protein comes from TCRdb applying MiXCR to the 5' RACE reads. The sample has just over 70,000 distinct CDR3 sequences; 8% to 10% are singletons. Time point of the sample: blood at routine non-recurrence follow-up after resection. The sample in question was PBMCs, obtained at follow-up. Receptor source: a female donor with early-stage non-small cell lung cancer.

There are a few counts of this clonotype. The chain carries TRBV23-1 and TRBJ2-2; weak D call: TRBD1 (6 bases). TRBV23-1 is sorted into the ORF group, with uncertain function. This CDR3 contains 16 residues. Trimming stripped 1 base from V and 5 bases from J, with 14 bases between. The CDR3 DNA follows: TGCGCCAGCAGTCAATGGGGACATCCCCTGACCGGGGAGCTGTTTTTT. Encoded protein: CASSQWGHPLTGELFF.

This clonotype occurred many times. DNA of the CDR3: TGTGCCAGCAGCTTAGGAACAGGACCTAACTATGGCTACACCTTC. It codes for CASSLGTGPNYGYTF. The V and J genes are TRBV7-6 and TRBJ1-2, with a weak D call TRBD1 (5 bases). CDR1 SGHVS and CDR2 FNYEAQ come from the germline V gene. There are 15 residues in the CDR3. V was cut by 1 base and J by 0 bases, with 9 bases left in between.

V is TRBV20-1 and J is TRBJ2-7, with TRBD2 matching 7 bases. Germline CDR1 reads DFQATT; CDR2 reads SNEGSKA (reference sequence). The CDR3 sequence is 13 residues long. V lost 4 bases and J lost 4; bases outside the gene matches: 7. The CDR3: CSATLAEVYEQYF. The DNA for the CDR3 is TGCAGTGCTACTCTAGCGGAAGTATACGAGCAGTACTTC.

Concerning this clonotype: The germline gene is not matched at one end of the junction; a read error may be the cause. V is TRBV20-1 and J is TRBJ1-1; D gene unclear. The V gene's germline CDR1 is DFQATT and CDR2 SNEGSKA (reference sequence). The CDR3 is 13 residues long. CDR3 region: CGASRREGTEAFF. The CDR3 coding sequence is TGCGGTGCTAGTAGAAGGGAAGGCACTGAAGCTTTCTTT.

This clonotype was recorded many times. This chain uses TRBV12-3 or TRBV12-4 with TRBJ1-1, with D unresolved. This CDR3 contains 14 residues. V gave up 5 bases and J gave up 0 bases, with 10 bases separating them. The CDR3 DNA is TGTGCCAGCAGTGCCCGGCGGATGAACACTGAAGCTTTCTTT. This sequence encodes CASSARRMNTEAFF.

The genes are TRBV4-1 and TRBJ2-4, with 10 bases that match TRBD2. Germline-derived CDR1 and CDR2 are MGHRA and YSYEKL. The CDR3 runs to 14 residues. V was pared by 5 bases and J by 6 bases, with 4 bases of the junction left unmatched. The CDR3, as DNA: TGCGCCAGCAGCTTACTAGCGGGACTAAACATTCAGTACTTC. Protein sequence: CASSLLAGLNIQYF.

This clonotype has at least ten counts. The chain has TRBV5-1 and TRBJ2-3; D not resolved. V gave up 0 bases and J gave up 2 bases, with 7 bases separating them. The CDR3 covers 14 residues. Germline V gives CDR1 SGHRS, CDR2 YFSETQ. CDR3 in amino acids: CASSLGAVTDTQYF. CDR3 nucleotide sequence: TGCGCCAGCAGCTTGGGGGCGGTCACAGATACGCAGTATTTT.

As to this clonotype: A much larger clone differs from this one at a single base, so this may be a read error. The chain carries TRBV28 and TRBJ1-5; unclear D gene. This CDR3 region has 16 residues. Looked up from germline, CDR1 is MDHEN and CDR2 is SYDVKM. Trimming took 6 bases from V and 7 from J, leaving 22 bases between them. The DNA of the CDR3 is TGTGCCAGCAGGTTTGTCTATGGTCATCAGAACCAGCCCCAGCATTTT. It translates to CASRFVYGHQNQPQHF. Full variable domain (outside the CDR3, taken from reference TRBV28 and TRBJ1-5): DVKVTQSSRYLVKRTGEKVFLECVQDMDHENMFWYRQDPGLGLRLIYFSYDVKMKEKGDIPEGYSVSREKKERFSLILESASTNQTSMYLCASRFVYGHQNQPQHFGDGTRLSIL.

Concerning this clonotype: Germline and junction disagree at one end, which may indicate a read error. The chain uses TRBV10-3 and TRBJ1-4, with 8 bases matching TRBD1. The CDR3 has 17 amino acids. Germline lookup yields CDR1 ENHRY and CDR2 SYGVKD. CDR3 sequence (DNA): TGTGCCATCGGTGATGACAGGGGAGGGGGCATTAATGAAAAACTGTTTTTT. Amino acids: CAIGDDRGGGINEKLFF.

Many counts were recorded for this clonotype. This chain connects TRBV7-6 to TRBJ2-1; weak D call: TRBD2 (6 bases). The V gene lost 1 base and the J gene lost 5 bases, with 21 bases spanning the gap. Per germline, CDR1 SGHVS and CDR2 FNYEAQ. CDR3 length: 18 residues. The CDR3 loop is CASSLGPGASKKNNEQFF. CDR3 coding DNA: TGTGCCAGCAGCTTAGGACCGGGAGCTTCTAAAAAGAACAATGAGCAGTTCTTC.